Following are 3 T cell receptor beta chains from one sample sequenced in a study of T cells in Graves' hyperthyroidism and ophthalmopathy. Amplified TCR beta CDR3 regions derived from RNA transcripts. The TCR CDR3 first-round RT-PCR relied on the HTBI primer set. Via MiXCR, TCRdb re-called the multiplex PCR reads, giving one row per CDR3 protein. The top ten hold about 16% of the sample, which has about 350,000 distinct CDR3 sequences, 15% to 20% seen once. The source material was blood. The origin of the receptors is a woman between 40 and 55 years old with Graves' ophthalmopathy.

Many counts were recorded for this clonotype. V is TRBV20-1 and J is TRBJ2-5; D may be TRBD2 (6 bases). V shed 3 bases and J shed 1 base, with 12 bases lying between them. Germline V gene sequence: CDR1 DFQATT, CDR2 SNEGSKA (reference sequence). The CDR3 loop spans 14 amino acids. CDR3 sequence: CSASRSGLQETQYF. The CDR3 nucleotides are TGCAGTGCTAGTCGTAGCGGACTCCAAGAGACCCAGTACTTC.

This clonotype has a handful of counts. The V gene is TRBV18, the J gene TRBJ1-5; TRBD1 might be the D (5 bases). Germline loops: CDR1 KGHSH, CDR2 LQKENI. The CDR3 has 16 residues. V lost 3 bases, J lost 0 bases, and 12 bases lay in between. CDR3 sequence: CASSPTGAYSNQPQHF. The CDR3 DNA is TGTGCCAGCTCACCCACAGGAGCCTATAGCAATCAGCCCCAGCATTTT.

This clonotype was counted many times. The chain combines TRBV30 with TRBJ2-5; 7 bases are shared with TRBD2. Germline trimming cut 0 bases from V and 0 bases from J; bases unmatched to any gene: 13. CDR1 GTSNPN and CDR2 SVGIG come from the germline V gene (reference sequence). This CDR3 has 18 amino acids. Written as DNA, the CDR3 is TGTGCCTGGAGTGTACTGTTTGCGGGGAGGGATAACCAAGAGACCCAGTACTTC. Its protein product is CAWSVLFAGRDNQETQYF.